These 21 T cell receptor beta chains originate from one sample sequenced in a study of shared clonotypes between healthy human individuals. Clones were sequenced by immunoSEQ multiplex PCR, and TCRdb holds only the in-frame ones, with some missing. The table lists about 460,000 clones, 70% to 80% of them singletons. The sample consisted of PBMCs. These receptors were collected from a woman aged 40 to 49 in good health. Some clones in this sample may be carry-over from other donors' samples.

This clone appeared many times. V and J are TRBV18 and TRBJ1-1; the match to TRBD1 covers 9 bases. The CDR3 totals 15 residues. V lost 1 base, J lost 5 bases, and 5 bases stayed unmatched. Germline CDR1 and CDR2: KGHSH and LQKENI. DNA for the CDR3: TGTGCCAGCTCACCACTGGACAGGGGTAGGACTGAAGCTTTCTTT. Residues: CASSPLDRGRTEAFF.

The J gene is TRBJ2-7, the V gene TRBV21-1; the table names TRBD1, a call not compared with the DNA. TRBV21-1 is noted as a pseudogene. The CDR3 is 15 residues long. The CDR3 protein is CASSKPGDRGREQYF. CDR3 nucleotide sequence: TGTGCCAGCAGCAAACCAGGGGACAGGGGGCGCGAGCAGTACTTC.

The chain links TRBV7-2 to TRBJ1-2; TRBD1 aligns across 8 bases. Germline CDR1 reads SGHTA; CDR2 reads FQGNSA. Germline trimming cut 1 base from V and 4 bases from J; bases unmatched to any gene: 5. The CDR3 is 15 amino acids. Here the CDR3 reads CASSLGRTGTYGYTF. In DNA, the CDR3 is TGTGCCAGCAGCTTAGGCCGGACAGGGACCTATGGCTACACCTTC.

The chain combines TRBV7-6 with TRBJ1-3; unclear D gene. With 4 bases removed from V and 4 bases from J, the gap between germline ends came to 11 bases. The CDR3 is made up of 14 amino acids. Germline-derived CDR1 and CDR2 are SGHVS and FNYEAQ. In nucleotides, the CDR3 is TGTGCCAGCAGCTCGGGTCTGGCAGGAAACACCATATATTTT. Amino acid sequence: CASSSGLAGNTIYF.

A word on this clone: Since a far larger clone is one base different, this is likely a read error. The gene calls are TRBV30 and TRBJ1-1; a weak D match, TRBD1 (6 bases). The CDR3 is 13 amino acids. The germline V gene encodes CDR1 GTSNPN and CDR2 SVGIG (reference sequence). DNA for the CDR3: TGTGCCTGGACCAGGCAGAAGGACAGTGAAGCTCTCTTT. This gives the protein CAWTRQKDSEALF.

This clone was seen ten or more times. Other DNA sequences of this sample code for an identical CDR3. V is TRBV7-2 and J is TRBJ2-7; TRBD2 agrees at 15 bases. The V and J ends lost 4 bases and 4 bases, in that order; junction bases with no gene match: 2. Germline V gene lookup returns CDR1 SGHTA and CDR2 FQGNSA. The CDR3 consists of 15 residues. The CDR3 nucleotides are TGTGCCAGCAGCTCGGGACTAGCGGGAGGATACGAGCAGTACTTC. This codes for CASSSGLAGGYEQYF.

The CDR3 region has the DNA TGCGCCAGCAGCCAGGGGACATCAACTAATGAAAAACTGTTTTTT. This sequence encodes CASSQGTSTNEKLFF. This chain links TRBV4-1 with TRBJ1-4, with D tentatively TRBD1 (6 bases). Germline V gene lookup returns CDR1 MGHRA and CDR2 YSYEKL. CDR3 length equals 15 residues. The V end was cut by 3 bases, the J end by 0 bases, with 8 bases between.

The rearrangement links TRBV5-6 to TRBJ1-1, with 7 bases matching TRBD1. CDR3 length equals 16 residues. Trimming took 5 bases from V and 0 from J; bases not matched to a gene: 10. CDR1 is SGHDT, CDR2 YYEEEE, per germline. The CDR3 DNA reads as TGTGCCAGCAGTCCTCAGACAGGGTTCGTGAACACTGAAGCTTTCTTT. This sequence encodes CASSPQTGFVNTEAFF.

Points on this clone: The likely explanation is a read error, given a far larger clone one base away. This chain uses TRBV30 with TRBJ2-7; D unresolved. Germline CDR1 reads GTSNPN; CDR2 reads SVGIG (reference sequence). The CDR3 spans 13 residues. The V gene lost 3 bases and the J gene lost 10 bases, with 19 bases spanning the gap. CDR3 sequence reads: CAWSNTYKSEQYF. CDR3 nucleotides: TGTGCCTGGAGCAATACTTACAAGTCCGAACAGTACTTC.

Remarks on this clone: A read error is likely here: a far larger clone is one base away. The rearrangement joins TRBV7-9 to TRBJ2-6; no reliable D call. This CDR3 has 16 residues. CDR1 SEHNR and CDR2 FQNEAQ come from the germline V gene (reference sequence). The CDR3 region has the DNA TGTGCCAGCGGCTTAGGCTTGGGGTCTGGGGCCAACGTCCTGACTTTC. Protein sequence: CASGLGLGSGANVLTF.

The chain couples TRBV9 to TRBJ2-7; 12 nucleotides match TRBD2. Trimming removed 3 bases from V and 7 bases from J; junction bases left unmatched: 8. CDR1 and CDR2 (germline): SGDLS, YYNGEE. There are 15 residues in the CDR3. CDR3 residues: CASSAAGLAGGEQYF. As DNA, the CDR3 is TGTGCCAGCAGCGCAGCGGGGCTAGCGGGAGGGGAGCAGTACTTC.

The chain couples TRBV11-2 to TRBJ2-1; 7 bases are shared with TRBD1. The germline CDR1 and CDR2 sequences are SGHAT and FQNNGV. This CDR3 is built from 14 residues. Trimming removed 5 bases from V and 7 bases from J; junction bases left unmatched: 8. The CDR3 protein is CASSPRQGRNEQFF. The CDR3 bases are TGTGCCAGCAGCCCCAGACAGGGTCGTAATGAGCAGTTCTTC.

V gene TRBV5-1 combines with J gene TRBJ2-1; D is unclear. The CDR3 totals 14 residues. V lost 0 bases and J 7 bases, leaving 11 bases between the germline ends. The V gene's germline CDR1 is SGHRS and CDR2 YFSETQ. The CDR3 spells CASSLGFSPNEQFF. CDR3 sequence (DNA): TGCGCCAGCAGCTTGGGTTTCTCCCCTAATGAGCAGTTCTTC.

The V and J genes are TRBV4-3 and TRBJ2-7; no definite D call. The CDR3 is made up of 15 amino acids. The germline gives CDR1 LGHNA, CDR2 YSLEER. Trimming shortened V by 5 bases and J by 1 base, and 15 bases separated the two germline ends. CDR3 protein: CASSVHLLVSYEQYF. The CDR3 DNA sequence: TGCGCCAGCAGCGTCCACCTTCTTGTGTCCTACGAGCAGTACTTC.

This chain connects TRBV5-1 to TRBJ2-2; 8 bases agree with TRBD1. The germline V gene has CDR1 SGHRS and CDR2 YFSETQ. The CDR3 length is 15 residues. V lost 6 bases, J lost 3 bases, and 7 bases stayed unmatched. CDR3 region: CASTSAGGDTGELFF. CDR3 sequence (DNA): TGCGCCAGCACCTCGGCAGGGGGCGACACCGGGGAGCTGTTTTTT.

The chain combines TRBV30 with TRBJ2-6; D ambiguous. The V gene's germline CDR1 is GTSNPN and CDR2 SVGIG (reference sequence). This CDR3 contains 14 residues. V lost 4 bases to trimming and J lost 1 base, with 8 bases between them. The CDR3 nucleotides read TGTGCCTGGATCGCCAGGTCTGGGGCCAACGTCCTGACTTTC. Protein: CAWIARSGANVLTF.

Note on this clone: The likely explanation is a read error, given a far larger clone one base away. Other DNA sequences in this specimen translate into the identical CDR3. This chain links TRBV29-1 with TRBJ1-2, with D tentatively TRBD1 (5 bases). V gave up 6 bases and J gave up 0 bases, with 17 bases separating them. Germline assignment: CDR1 SQVTM and CDR2 ANQGSEA. This CDR3 contains 15 residues. DNA for the CDR3: TGCAGCGTCGATGGAGGGGCAAGAGCTAACTATGGCTACACCTTC. As protein: CSVDGGARANYGYTF. Combining the CDR3 with reference TRBV29-1 and TRBJ1-2 gives the whole variable domain SAVISQKPSRDICQRGTSLTIQCQVDSQVTMMFWYRQQPGQSLTLIATANQGSEATYESGFVIDKFPISRPNLTFSTLTVSNMSPEDSSIYLCSVDGGARANYGYTFGSGTRLTVV.

The chain combines TRBV10-3 with TRBJ2-1; 8 bases agree with TRBD1. With 3 bases clipped from V and 3 bases from J, the junction kept 1 base outside the gene matches. This CDR3 comprises 14 residues. From germline, CDR1 is ENHRY and CDR2 SYGVKD. The CDR3 spells CAISEDRGYNEQFF. The CDR3 DNA reads as TGTGCCATCAGTGAAGACAGGGGCTACAATGAGCAGTTCTTC.

V and J are TRBV6-6 and TRBJ1-5, with TRBD1 matching over 7 bases. This CDR3 contains 13 residues. The germline V gene has CDR1 MNHNY and CDR2 SVGAGI (reference sequence). V shed 6 bases and J 7 bases; nucleotides not matched to a gene: 6. The CDR3: CASRLDRLQPQHF. In DNA form, the CDR3 reads TGTGCCAGCAGATTGGACAGGCTCCAGCCCCAGCATTTT.

Remarks on this clone: A far larger clone is just one base off, so this is likely a read error. The same CDR3 is also encoded by other DNA sequences in this sample. The rearrangement joins TRBV5-6 to TRBJ2-2; tentatively, D is TRBD2 (5 bases). CDR3 length: 11 residues. Germline V gene sequence: CDR1 SGHDT, CDR2 YYEEEE. Here the CDR3 DNA reads TGTGCCAGCAGCTTGGCTGGGGAGCTGTTTTTC. Its protein product is CASSLAGELFF.

This clone was seen once. The genes are TRBV30 and TRBJ1-3, with TRBD1 identical over 7 bases. V lost 5 bases, J lost 4 bases, and 5 bases stayed unmatched. CDR1 GTSNPN and CDR2 SVGIG come from the germline V gene (reference sequence). The CDR3 is 13 amino acids. Here the CDR3 reads CAWVGTDGNTIYF. DNA for the CDR3: TGTGCCTGGGTCGGGACAGACGGAAACACCATATATTTT.